One and the same sample provided the 13 T cell receptor beta chains below, sequenced in a study of T cells after yellow fever vaccination. One entry per CDR3 protein, called by TCRdb with MiXCR from the 5' RACE reads. The sample records around 46,000 distinct CDR3 sequences, roughly 6.4% being singletons. The input for sequencing was CD8+ T cells not binding an NS4B(214-222) dextramer, sorted from PBMCs, taken 45 days after the yellow fever booster vaccination. These receptors were obtained from a man younger than 40 who received the YFV17D yellow fever vaccine.

This clonotype was observed a few times. This chain links TRBV12-3 or TRBV12-4 with TRBJ2-7; either TRBD1 or TRBD2 may fit D (5 bases each). CDR3 length: 14 residues. The V and J ends lost 3 bases and 2 bases respectively, with 11 bases between them. The CDR3 coding sequence is TGTGCCAGCAGTTTGGGACCTCTCGCCTACGAGCAGTACTTC. This gives the protein CASSLGPLAYEQYF.

This clonotype was picked up a small number of times. The J gene is TRBJ2-5, the V gene TRBV29-1, with a tentative D call TRBD2 (6 bases). Trimming removed 0 bases at V and 5 bases at J, with 19 bases between. Looked up from germline, CDR1 is SQVTM and CDR2 is ANQGSEA. The CDR3 has 16 amino acids. The CDR3 coding sequence is TGCAGCGTTGAAGAAAGTGGGGTTGGGGGGTGGGAGACCCAGTACTTC. Translated: CSVEESGVGGWETQYF.

This clonotype has at least ten counts. J is TRBJ1-4 and V is TRBV10-3, with D possibly TRBD1 on 5 matching bases. Trimming left V 3 bases short and J 2 bases short, with 10 bases between. The CDR3 extends over 15 amino acids. From germline, CDR1 is ENHRY and CDR2 SYGVKD. The CDR3 DNA reads TGTGCCATCAGTGAAGGGGTTATTACTAATGAAAAACTGTTTTTT. This codes for CAISEGVITNEKLFF.

This clonotype was seen at least ten times. This sequence joins TRBV4-3 and TRBJ2-2; possibly TRBD1 or TRBD2 for D (5 bases each). Germline CDR1 is LGHNA and CDR2 is YSLEER. Trimming pared 2 bases from V and 3 bases from J, leaving 13 bases between. CDR3 length: 16 residues. CDR3 nucleotides: TGCGCCAGCAGCCAACTACCGGGACCGGACACCGGGGAGCTGTTTTTT. Translating gives CASSQLPGPDTGELFF.

The sample holds a few counts of this clonotype. The rearrangement links TRBV10-3 to TRBJ2-1, with 8 bases that match TRBD2. Germline CDR1 and CDR2: ENHRY and SYGVKD. This CDR3 is 13 amino acids long. CDR3: CAVGGGTYNEQFF. CDR3 coding DNA: TGTGCTGTCGGGGGGGGGACCTACAATGAGCAGTTCTTC.

In its sample, this clonotype was seen many times. This chain uses TRBV15 with TRBJ2-3; 10 bases agree with TRBD2. Germline CDR1 reads LNHNV; CDR2 reads YYDKDF (reference sequence). This CDR3 comprises 19 residues. J was trimmed by 3 bases and V by 0 bases; bases with no gene match: 12. The CDR3 is CATSRDWRLAGDRTDTQYF. DNA for the CDR3: TGTGCCACCAGCAGAGATTGGAGGCTAGCGGGAGATAGGACAGATACGCAGTATTTT.

This clonotype was seen at least ten times. CDR3 protein: CASSQDSVQGAANTGELFF. The DNA for the CDR3 is TGCGCCAGCAGCCAAGATTCGGTACAGGGGGCCGCGAACACCGGGGAGCTGTTTTTT. The J gene is TRBJ2-2, the V gene TRBV4-3, with 9 bases that match TRBD1. This CDR3 has 19 amino acids. J was trimmed by 0 bases and V by 0 bases; bases with no gene match: 8. Germline V gives CDR1 LGHNA, CDR2 YSLEER.

Ten or more counts support this clonotype. The rearrangement links TRBV3-1 to TRBJ2-7; D possibly matches TRBD1 or TRBD2 (5 bases each). CDR1 is LGHDT and CDR2 is YNNKEL in the germline V gene (reference sequence). Between the trimmed V and J ends, which lost 0 bases and 2 bases, there was a span of 14 bases. CDR3 length: 16 amino acids. The CDR3 DNA reads TGTGCCAGCAGCCAAGATGGGGCACTAGTCACCTACGAGCAGTACTTC. It is translated as CASSQDGALVTYEQYF.

This clonotype was seen many times. This chain connects TRBV20-1 to TRBJ2-1; unclear D gene. In germline, CDR1 is DFQATT, CDR2 SNEGSKA (reference sequence). The V end lost 1 base, the J end lost 9 bases, and 10 bases lay between the germline ends. The CDR3 sequence is 12 residues long. CDR3 sequence reads: CSARVEDGEQFF. CDR3 DNA: TGCAGTGCTAGAGTGGAAGACGGTGAGCAGTTCTTC.

This rearrangement joins TRBV28 to TRBJ2-1, with TRBD2 identical over 7 bases. Germline V gene lookup returns CDR1 MDHEN and CDR2 SYDVKM. The CDR3 spans 16 residues. The V and J ends lost 3 bases and 2 bases, in that order; junction bases with no gene match: 7. CDR3 loop: CASSFLAGDTYNEQFF. The CDR3 nucleotides read TGTGCCAGCAGTTTCTTGGCGGGAGATACCTACAATGAGCAGTTCTTC.

As to this clonotype: This may stem from a read error, because a much larger clone lies one nucleotide away. The chain recombines TRBV27 with TRBJ1-4; D is uncertain. Germline V gene sequence: CDR1 MNHEY, CDR2 SMNVEV (reference sequence). This CDR3 has 11 residues. The V and J ends lost 10 bases and 10 bases respectively, with 13 bases between them. This CDR3 is CATLAGGKLFF. CDR3 sequence (DNA): TGTGCCACCCTTGCCGGCGGAAAACTGTTTTTT.

This clonotype showed up many times. CDR3 in amino acids: CASSSKRAVSDTQYF. The DNA for the CDR3 is TGTGCCAGCAGTTCAAAGCGGGCAGTATCAGATACGCAGTATTTT. This chain uses TRBV6-5 with TRBJ2-3; TRBD2 might be the D (6 bases). The V gene lost 4 bases and the J gene lost 4 bases, with 15 bases spanning the gap. In germline, CDR1 is MNHEY, CDR2 SVGAGI. This CDR3 has 15 residues.

This clonotype was found a few times. This chain joins TRBV6-2 or TRBV6-3 and TRBJ1-1; D is unresolved. This CDR3 is built from 13 residues. The germline V gene encodes CDR1 MNHEY and CDR2 SVGEGT. The V end lost 2 bases, the J end lost 4 bases, and 8 bases lay between the germline ends. CDR3 amino acids: CASSYVESTEAFF. The CDR3 DNA follows: TGTGCCAGCAGTTACGTTGAGAGCACTGAAGCTTTCTTT.